This TCR beta chain was captured by sequencing in a study of blood T cells in healthy people across ages. Study conclusions and caveats: Estimates of total diversity, which came from one million sequenced T cells, were considered to be underestimates. Significant beta diversity loss was already apparent by age roughly 44, declining roughly linearly.

This clonotype was picked up a small number of times. Its antigen is as yet unknown. Using a J-beta primer mix together with a sample-barcoded 5' primer, a second PCR was run for roughly 6 to 12 cycles. Every cDNA molecule bore a tag from a template-switch adaptor containing 12 random nucleotides. TCRdb independently ran MiXCR on the 5' RACE reads; one entry per CDR3 protein. The sample includes about 1.6 million distinct CDR3 sequences, 34% of them seen just once. Healthy individuals of Caucasian origin from Russia, aged roughly 6 to 100, served as donors. Trimming removed 1 base at V and 4 bases at J, with 10 bases between. Germline assignment: CDR1 SGHAT and CDR2 FQNNGV. The CDR3 is made up of 15 amino acids.

Material for sequencing was blood. V gene TRBV11-2 combines with J gene TRBJ2-2; D may match TRBD1 or TRBD2 (5 bases each). The sequence was obtained from a woman under 40 in good health. The CDR3 is CASSLAGGGTGELFF. Here the CDR3 DNA reads TGTGCCAGCAGCTTAGCTGGGGGTGGCACCGGGGAGCTGTTTTTT. Variable domain in full (rest from reference TRBV11-2 and TRBJ2-2): EAGVAQSPRYKIIEKRQSVAFWCNPISGHATLYWYQQILGQGPKLLIQFQNNGVVDDSQLPKDRFSAERLKGVDSTLKIQPAKLEDSAVYLCASSLAGGGTGELFFGEGSRLTVL.